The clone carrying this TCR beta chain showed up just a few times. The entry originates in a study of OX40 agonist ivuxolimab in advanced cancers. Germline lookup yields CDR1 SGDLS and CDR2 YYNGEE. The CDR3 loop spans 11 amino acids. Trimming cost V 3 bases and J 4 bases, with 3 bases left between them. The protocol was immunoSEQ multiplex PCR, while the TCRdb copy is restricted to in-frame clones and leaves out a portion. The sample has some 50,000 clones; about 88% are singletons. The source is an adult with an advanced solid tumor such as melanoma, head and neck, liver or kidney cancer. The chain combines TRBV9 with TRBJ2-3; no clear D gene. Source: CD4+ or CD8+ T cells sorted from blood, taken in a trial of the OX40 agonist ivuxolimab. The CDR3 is CASSASDTQYF. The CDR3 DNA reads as TGTGCCAGCAGCGCGTCAGATACGCAGTATTTT.